Below, 2 T cell receptor beta chains from the same sample are listed, as sequenced in a study of identical twins. From the 5' RACE reads, TCRdb called clonotypes with MiXCR, one entry per CDR3 protein. The sample shows 350,000 to 600,000 distinct CDR3 sequences, 13% to 15% of them seen only once. Separately, the same data were catalogued under a study of yellow fever vaccine responses in identical twins.

Material: CD4+ T cells sorted from blood. Receptors originate from a woman aged 18-29 years in good health.

The V and J genes are TRBV5-6 and TRBJ2-3; no reliable D call. The V end lost 3 bases, the J end lost 0 bases, and 14 bases lay between the germline ends. CDR1 and CDR2 from the germline V gene are SGHDT and YYEEEE. This CDR3 spans 16 amino acids. The CDR3 spells CASSSYMITSTDTQYF. CDR3 DNA sequence: TGTGCCAGCAGCTCCTACATGATTACTAGCACAGATACGCAGTATTTT.

This clonotype was seen only a few times. The chain has TRBV4-1 and TRBJ2-1; unclear D gene. There are 15 residues in the CDR3. The V gene lost 0 bases and the J gene lost 3 bases, with 9 bases spanning the gap. CDR1 is MGHRA and CDR2 is YSYEKL in the germline V gene. This chain's CDR3 is CASSQDRPNYNEQFF. CDR3 DNA sequence: TGCGCCAGCAGCCAAGACCGCCCAAACTACAATGAGCAGTTCTTC.